A single sample gave rise to the 32 T cell receptor beta chains below, sequenced in a study of T cell changes during pregnancy in multiple sclerosis. Clones were sequenced by immunoSEQ multiplex PCR, and TCRdb holds only the in-frame ones, with some missing. There are some 60,000 clones in the sample; less than 95% occur only once, and around 3.5% lies in the top ten. The sample in question was peripheral blood, obtained after pregnancy. These receptors were obtained from a female donor in good health, enrolled as a control in a pregnancy study.

The CDR3 spells CATQRQGGYRNTEAFF. The CDR3 DNA is TGTGCCACCCAGCGACAGGGGGGTTATAGGAACACTGAAGCTTTCTTT. The chain employs TRBV19 and TRBJ1-1; 9 nucleotides agree with TRBD1. Trimming took 10 bases from V and 1 from J; bases not matched to a gene: 13. Germline V lookup: CDR1 LNHDA, CDR2 SQIVND (reference sequence). The CDR3 covers 16 residues.

The gene calls are TRBV29-1 and TRBJ2-7; D gene uncertain. CDR1 and CDR2 from the germline V gene are SQVTM and ANQGSEA. Trimming left V 5 bases short and J 4 bases short, with 15 bases between. The CDR3 is 13 amino acids. The chain's CDR3 is CSVTSGNPYEQYF. CDR3 coding DNA: TGCAGCGTTACTTCAGGAAACCCTTACGAGCAGTACTTC.

The chain couples TRBV9 to TRBJ2-7, with D possibly TRBD2 on 7 matching bases. Germline-derived CDR1 and CDR2 are SGDLS and YYNGEE. V was pared by 0 bases and J by 0 bases, with 10 bases between. The CDR3 has 15 residues. The CDR3 reads CASSVDGGPSYEQYF. Written as DNA, the CDR3 is TGTGCCAGCAGCGTAGACGGGGGGCCCTCCTACGAGCAGTACTTC.

The chain uses TRBV25-1 and TRBJ2-1; the D gene is possibly TRBD2 (6 bases). CDR1 MGHDK and CDR2 SYGVNS come from the germline V gene. Deletions cut 4 bases from V and 0 bases from J, with 10 bases between. There are 15 residues in the CDR3. The CDR3 coding sequence is TGTGCCAGCAGTGTAGCCGGGGGCTCCTACAATGAGCAGTTCTTC. Protein: CASSVAGGSYNEQFF.

V and J are TRBV28 and TRBJ1-2; D is perhaps TRBD1 (5 bases). Deletions cut 8 bases from V and 8 bases from J, with 12 bases between. The CDR3 runs 11 residues. CDR1 is MDHEN, CDR2 SYDVKM, per germline. The CDR3 loop reads CASGREGGYTF. CDR3 nucleotide sequence: TGTGCCAGCGGCAGGGAGGGGGGCTACACCTTC.

This clone has just one count. The chain links TRBV4-3 to TRBJ1-5; D unresolved. This CDR3 contains 15 residues. The germline gives CDR1 LGHNA, CDR2 YSLEER. Trimming shortened V by 0 bases and J by 0 bases, and 6 bases separated the two germline ends. CDR3 sequence (DNA): TGCGCCAGCAGCCAAGATCGTCTTAGCAATCAGCCCCAGCATTTT. Its protein is CASSQDRLSNQPQHF.

The V and J genes are TRBV6-5 and TRBJ2-1; 13 bases align to TRBD2. CDR1 is MNHEY and CDR2 is SVGAGI in the germline V gene. The ends lost 7 bases at V and 8 bases at J; junction bases unmatched: 8. This CDR3 is built from 15 residues. CDR3: CASKTSGGAIYEQFF. In DNA form, the CDR3 reads TGTGCCAGCAAAACTAGCGGGGGGGCTATCTATGAGCAGTTCTTC.

The chain links TRBV14 to TRBJ1-2; TRBD1 might be the D (5 bases). V was trimmed by 1 base and J by 5 bases, leaving 8 bases between them. Germline V gene data show CDR1 as SGHDN and CDR2 as FVKESK. The CDR3 runs 13 residues. The CDR3 region is CASSQVDSYGYTF. CDR3 bases: TGTGCCAGCAGCCAAGTAGACAGTTATGGCTACACCTTC.

This chain links TRBV5-1 with TRBJ2-3, with 7 positions matching TRBD2. The CDR3 covers 15 residues. Germline CDR1 reads SGHRS; CDR2 reads YFSETQ. V lost 7 bases to trimming and J lost 0 bases; unmatched junction nucleotides: 8. The CDR3 bases are TGCGCCAGCCTTGCGGCTAGCGGAAGCACAGATACGCAGTATTTT. Translating gives CASLAASGSTDTQYF.

The rearrangement links TRBV7-8 to TRBJ1-2, with TRBD1 matching over 8 bases. The CDR3 runs to 15 residues. The trim removed 4 bases at V and 5 bases at J, leaving 9 bases unmatched. The germline V gene encodes CDR1 SGHVS and CDR2 FQNEAQ. The CDR3 DNA is TGTGCCAGCAGCTCCGGACAGGGAAGGCGATATGGCTACACCTTC. It specifies CASSSGQGRRYGYTF.

In its sample, this clone was seen once. This chain joins TRBV6-5 and TRBJ1-1; D remains ambiguous. The CDR3 is made up of 11 amino acids. Germline-derived CDR1 and CDR2 are MNHEY and SVGAGI. Trimming removed 6 bases at V and 12 bases at J, with 14 bases between. The CDR3 reads CASSLPPGTFF. CDR3 in DNA: TGTGCCAGCAGCCTGCCCCCGGGAACTTTCTTT.

The chain links TRBV11-3 to TRBJ2-3; 14 positions agree with TRBD2. Trimming removed 5 bases from V and 6 bases from J; junction bases left unmatched: 10. The CDR3 contains 17 residues. Germline CDR1 and CDR2: SGHNT and YENEEA. CDR3 in amino acids: CASSPLTSGRARDTQYF. CDR3 coding DNA: TGTGCCAGCAGCCCCTTGACTAGCGGGAGGGCCAGGGATACGCAGTATTTT.

The chain has TRBV9 and TRBJ2-1; 12 bases line up with TRBD2. This CDR3 has 14 amino acids. J gave up 11 bases and V 3 bases, and 6 bases lay outside the gene matches. Germline CDR1 reads SGDLS; CDR2 reads YYNGEE. Here the CDR3 DNA reads TGTGCCAGCAGCGGTCTAGCGGGAGGGGCAAAGCAGTTCTTC. As protein: CASSGLAGGAKQFF.

The gene calls are TRBV5-1 and TRBJ2-2; weak D call: TRBD1 (5 bases). The length of the CDR3 is 17 residues. The V gene's germline CDR1 is SGHRS and CDR2 YFSETQ. Trimming pared 2 bases from V and 2 bases from J, leaving 16 bases between. CDR3 in DNA: TGCGCCAGCAGCTTATCTATAGGGGAAGCTAACACCGGGGAGCTGTTTTTT. Residues: CASSLSIGEANTGELFF.

The chain links TRBV4-1 to TRBJ2-7; 7 nucleotides align to TRBD1. The CDR3 is 13 residues long. In germline, CDR1 is MGHRA, CDR2 YSYEKL. Trimming took 1 base from V and 7 from J; bases not matched to a gene: 4. The CDR3 region is CASSQGPGQEQYF. The CDR3, as DNA: TGCGCCAGCAGCCAAGGCCCGGGACAGGAGCAGTACTTC.

This chain connects TRBV6-4 to TRBJ1-6; D is uncertain. The germline V gene encodes CDR1 MRHNA and CDR2 SNTAGT. V was clipped by 3 bases and J by 8 bases, with 11 bases between them. The CDR3 has 14 amino acids. CDR3 region: CASSEAMADSPLHF. The CDR3 nucleotides are TGTGCCAGCAGTGAGGCCATGGCTGATTCACCCCTCCACTTT.

The chain uses TRBV6-5 and TRBJ1-1; 7 bases fit TRBD1. The CDR3 spans 13 residues. Germline V gives CDR1 MNHEY, CDR2 SVGAGI. J was trimmed by 6 bases and V by 6 bases; bases with no gene match: 7. This CDR3 reads CASRPRQGPEAFF. Here the CDR3 DNA reads TGTGCCAGCAGACCCCGACAGGGTCCTGAAGCTTTCTTT.

The chain carries TRBV25-1 and TRBJ1-1; 7 bases agree with TRBD1. This CDR3 has 13 residues. The V gene end was trimmed by 7 bases and the J gene end by 3 bases; junction bases not matched to a gene: 5. In germline, CDR1 is MGHDK, CDR2 SYGVNS. Written as DNA, the CDR3 is TGTGCCAGCAAAGACAGGGAGGACACTGAAGCTTTCTTT. It yields the protein CASKDREDTEAFF.

The V and J genes are TRBV19 and TRBJ1-4; 11 nucleotides agree with TRBD1. J lost 7 bases, V lost 6 bases, and 10 bases had no gene match. The CDR3 contains 16 residues. Per the germline V gene, CDR1 is LNHDA and CDR2 is SQIVND (reference sequence). The CDR3 coding sequence is TGTGCCAGTAGCCCGGGACAGGGGGTGGGGGGTGAAAAACTGTTTTTT. As protein: CASSPGQGVGGEKLFF.

Here the CDR3 reads CASSATQGGYEQYF. DNA of the CDR3: TGTGCCAGCAGCGCCACTCAGGGGGGCTACGAGCAGTACTTC. The chain joins TRBV7-2 to TRBJ2-7; TRBD1 might be the D (7 bases). V shed 5 bases and J shed 3 bases, with 14 bases lying between them. This CDR3 comprises 14 residues. Germline V gives CDR1 SGHTA, CDR2 FQGNSA.

CDR3 sequence reads: CASSARQIFYNSPLHF. CDR3 DNA: TGTGCCAGCAGCGCCCGACAGATCTTCTATAATTCACCCCTCCACTTT. The chain employs TRBV7-2 and TRBJ1-6; D may be TRBD1 (5 bases). Germline V lookup: CDR1 SGHTA, CDR2 FQGNSA. The CDR3 loop spans 16 amino acids. V lost 5 bases and J 3 bases, leaving 14 bases between the germline ends.

In its sample, this clone was seen once. This CDR3 is CASQAGGASNEKLFF. CDR3 nucleotide sequence: TGTGCCAGCCAAGCAGGAGGGGCAAGTAATGAAAAACTGTTTTTT. This chain uses TRBV28 with TRBJ1-4; maybe TRBD1 (5 bases). CDR3 length equals 15 residues. The germline CDR1 and CDR2 sequences are MDHEN and SYDVKM. With 8 bases removed from V and 4 bases from J, the gap between germline ends came to 17 bases.

This chain links TRBV6-5 with TRBJ2-3, with a weak D call TRBD1 (6 bases). This CDR3 comprises 15 residues. Germline CDR1 MNHEY, CDR2 SVGAGI. The germline V and J ends were trimmed by 0 bases and 3 bases, with 10 bases remaining between them. The CDR3 sequence: CASSYSTGKTDTQYF. The CDR3 DNA is TGTGCCAGCAGTTACTCAACAGGGAAGACAGATACGCAGTATTTT.

The chain uses TRBV5-5 and TRBJ2-7; TRBD1 aligns across 9 bases. The CDR3 runs to 16 residues. Germline V gives CDR1 SGHKS, CDR2 YYEKEE (reference sequence). Trimming took 4 bases from V and 5 from J; bases not matched to a gene: 13. The CDR3: CASSLTPGQGRDEQYF. Here the CDR3 DNA reads TGTGCCAGCAGCCTAACTCCGGGACAGGGAAGAGACGAGCAGTACTTC.

J is TRBJ1-1 and V is TRBV7-2, with D perhaps TRBD1 (6 bases). Germline CDR1 and CDR2: SGHTA and FQGNSA. Trimming took 6 bases from V and 3 from J, leaving 14 bases between them. This CDR3 has 14 residues. The CDR3 sequence: CASSLITGYTEAFF. CDR3 nucleotide sequence: TGTGCCAGCAGTCTCATCACAGGGTACACTGAAGCTTTCTTT.

This CDR3 is CASSFTTGDSYEQYF. CDR3 sequence (DNA): TGTGCCAGCAGCTTCACGACAGGGGACTCCTACGAGCAGTACTTC. The V gene is TRBV11-3, the J gene TRBJ2-7; 8 bases match TRBD1. CDR3 size: 15 residues. With V trimmed by 3 bases and J by 0 bases, 4 bases remained unmatched. Germline loops: CDR1 SGHNT, CDR2 YENEEA.

This chain links TRBV19 with TRBJ2-7, with D unclear. Trimming cost V 5 bases and J 0 bases, with 17 bases left between them. Germline values: CDR1 LNHDA, CDR2 SQIVND (reference sequence). This CDR3 spans 16 amino acids. The CDR3 coding sequence is TGTGCCAGTAGTGGGCTGGGCCCCACCAGCTCCTACGAGCAGTACTTC. This gives the protein CASSGLGPTSSYEQYF.

This clone was counted once. V usage is TRBV6-6 and J usage is TRBJ2-1, with 9 bases fitting TRBD1. J was trimmed by 5 bases and V by 0 bases; bases with no gene match: 2. This CDR3 comprises 15 residues. Looked up from germline, CDR1 is MNHNY and CDR2 is SVGAGI (reference sequence). CDR3 loop: CASSYSGQGDNEQFF. The CDR3 DNA sequence: TGTGCCAGCAGTTACTCGGGACAGGGTGACAATGAGCAGTTCTTC.

This clone was found many times. The genes are TRBV4-1 and TRBJ1-2; no firm D call. Trimming took 4 bases from V and 4 from J, leaving 25 bases between them. There are 18 residues in the CDR3. Germline assignment: CDR1 MGHRA and CDR2 YSYEKL. Here the CDR3 DNA reads TGCGCCAGCAGCCTTACCCCACTTGGCGGGGAGAGAAGCTATGGCTACACCTTC. This translates into CASSLTPLGGERSYGYTF.

This clone has just a few counts. This CDR3 is CAWNDSGQGKSYTF. CDR3 nucleotide sequence: TGTGCCTGGAATGATTCCGGACAGGGTAAAAGCTACACCTTC. The chain recombines TRBV30 with TRBJ1-2, with 8 bases matching TRBD1. CDR3 length: 14 residues. With V trimmed by 4 bases and J by 9 bases, 13 bases remained unmatched. Germline V gives CDR1 GTSNPN, CDR2 SVGIG (reference sequence).

This clone has only a few counts. The rearrangement links TRBV6-1 to TRBJ2-7; 14 bases agree with TRBD2. Trimming removed 2 bases from V and 6 bases from J; junction bases left unmatched: 6. CDR3 length: 16 residues. Germline V gene data show CDR1 as MNHNS and CDR2 as SASEGT. The CDR3 loop is CASSETGTSGSSEQYF. DNA of the CDR3: TGTGCCAGCAGTGAAACCGGGACTAGCGGGAGTTCCGAGCAGTACTTC.

This sequence joins TRBV27 and TRBJ2-2; D gene uncertain. The CDR3 length is 11 residues. Trimming stripped 6 bases from V and 7 bases from J, with 6 bases between. The germline gives CDR1 MNHEY, CDR2 SMNVEV (reference sequence). CDR3: CASRTNGELFF. The CDR3 DNA follows: TGTGCCAGCAGGACAAACGGGGAGCTGTTTTTT.